This T cell receptor (beta chain) was profiled in a study of blood T cell repertoires in COVID-19. The wider study: Some COVID-19 samples were acute and others convalescent; all came from the United States, Italy and Spain.

Sequencing was performed with immunoSEQ multiplex PCR; in TCRdb, only in-frame clones are kept and a portion is missing. This sample carries about 300,000 clones, 65% to 90% of them seen once, and the ten largest clones take roughly 13%. Trimming removed 1 base from V and 1 base from J, with 7 bases in between. This CDR3 region has 15 residues. Germline values: CDR1 LGHNA, CDR2 YSLEER. The V and J genes are TRBV4-3 and TRBJ2-2; no definite D call. This TCR was recovered from a human donor in a cohort sampled during active COVID-19. The specimen was peripheral blood. The CDR3 DNA sequence: TGCGCCAGCAGCCAAGTTAGCCAGAACACCGGGGAGCTGTTTTTT. It yields the protein CASSQVSQNTGELFF.